This T cell receptor beta chain emerged from a study of shared clonotypes between healthy human individuals. The ends were cut back, 6 bases at V and 2 bases at J, with 7 bases in the middle. The CDR3 runs 12 residues. Germline values: CDR1 SNHLY, CDR2 FYNNEI. Deep-level running was used for the assay. The assay was immunoSEQ multiplex PCR, and TCRdb's table has in-frame clones only and misses some. This sample has about 1.1 million clones, with about 80% found just once. Sequencing used memory CD4+ T cells from PBMCs. Subset described: CD45RA-negative fraction. The TCR sequence derives from a young man in good health. Some clones in this sample may be carry-over from other donors' samples. This chain joins TRBV2 and TRBJ1-2; no clear D gene. The CDR3 region is CASRSGNYGYTF. Here the CDR3 DNA reads TGTGCCAGCAGATCTGGGAACTATGGCTACACCTTC.